The clone carrying this T cell receptor beta chain was picked up many times. Its antigen is unknown. Trimming removed 2 bases from V and 5 bases from J; junction bases left unmatched: 12. The CDR3 length is 17 residues. Germline V CDR1 and CDR2: MNHEY, SVGEGT. Via MiXCR, TCRdb re-called the reads, giving one row per CDR3 protein. The repertoire holds about 500,000 distinct CDR3 sequences, with roughly a third as singletons. The source of the sample is a study of T cell repertoires in cytomegalovirus infection. Study-level information: HLA-B-restricted CMV epitopes that are well studied were used alongside recently identified HLA-C-restricted ones. Public TCR beta signatures indicated both CMV infection and matching HLA type.

The rearrangement links TRBV6-2 or TRBV6-3 to TRBJ2-1; 7 positions match TRBD2. The sequence was collected from a human donor in good health (CMV status not recorded). Some clones in this sample may be carry-over from other donors' samples. The material sequenced was cultured PBMCs, taken from culture after CMV antigen stimulation. CDR3: CASSYPLAASGHNEQFF. Here the CDR3 DNA reads TGTGCCAGCAGTTACCCCTTGGCGGCTAGCGGCCACAATGAGCAGTTCTTC.